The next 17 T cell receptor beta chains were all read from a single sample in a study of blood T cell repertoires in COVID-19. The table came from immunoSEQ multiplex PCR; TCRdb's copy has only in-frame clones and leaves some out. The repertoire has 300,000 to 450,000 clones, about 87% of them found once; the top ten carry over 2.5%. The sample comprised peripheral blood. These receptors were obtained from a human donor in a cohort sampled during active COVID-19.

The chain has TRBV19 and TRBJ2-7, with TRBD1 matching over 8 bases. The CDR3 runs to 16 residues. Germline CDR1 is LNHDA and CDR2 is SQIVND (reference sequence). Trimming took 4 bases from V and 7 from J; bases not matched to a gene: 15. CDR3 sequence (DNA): TGTGCCAGTAGTACCCGGACAGGGCCAGGCGTGGGTGAGCAGTACTTC. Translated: CASSTRTGPGVGEQYF.

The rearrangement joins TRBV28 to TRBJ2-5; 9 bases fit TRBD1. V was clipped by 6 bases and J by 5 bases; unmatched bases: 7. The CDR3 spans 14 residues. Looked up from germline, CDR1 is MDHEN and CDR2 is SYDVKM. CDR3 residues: CASSEQGARETQYF. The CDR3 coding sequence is TGTGCCAGCAGCGAACAGGGGGCGCGGGAGACCCAGTACTTC.

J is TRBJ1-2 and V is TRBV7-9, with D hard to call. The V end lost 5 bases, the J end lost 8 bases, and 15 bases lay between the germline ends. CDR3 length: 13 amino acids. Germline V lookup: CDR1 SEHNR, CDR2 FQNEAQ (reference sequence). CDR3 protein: CASSTLPGKGYTF. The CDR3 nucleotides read TGTGCCAGCAGCACCCTCCCGGGAAAGGGCTACACCTTC.

The CDR3 here is CASSLDRGLETQYF. The CDR3 nucleotides are TGCGCCAGCAGCTTAGACAGGGGATTGGAGACCCAGTACTTC. V and J are TRBV5-1 and TRBJ2-5; 8 nucleotides line up with TRBD1. The CDR3 runs 14 residues. Looked up from germline, CDR1 is SGHRS and CDR2 is YFSETQ. V shed 2 bases and J 5 bases; nucleotides not matched to a gene: 5.

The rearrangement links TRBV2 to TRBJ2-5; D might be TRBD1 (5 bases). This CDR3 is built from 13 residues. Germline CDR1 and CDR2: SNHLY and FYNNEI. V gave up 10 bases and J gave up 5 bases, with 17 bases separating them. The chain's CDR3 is CATLQGFRETQYF. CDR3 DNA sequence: TGTGCCACCCTCCAGGGATTTAGGGAGACCCAGTACTTC.

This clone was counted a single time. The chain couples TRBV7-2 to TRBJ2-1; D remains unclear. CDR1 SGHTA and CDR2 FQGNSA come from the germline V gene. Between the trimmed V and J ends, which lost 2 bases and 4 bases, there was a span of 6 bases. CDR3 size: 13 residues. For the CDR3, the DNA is TGTGCCAGCAGCTTAATCGGGTACAATGAGCAGTTCTTC. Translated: CASSLIGYNEQFF. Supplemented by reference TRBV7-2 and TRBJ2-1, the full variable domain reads GAGVSQSPSNKVTEKGKDVELRCDPISGHTALYWYRQSLGQGLEFLIYFQGNSAPDKSGLPSDRFSAERTGGSVSTLTIQRTQQEDSAVYLCASSLIGYNEQFFGPGTRLTVL.

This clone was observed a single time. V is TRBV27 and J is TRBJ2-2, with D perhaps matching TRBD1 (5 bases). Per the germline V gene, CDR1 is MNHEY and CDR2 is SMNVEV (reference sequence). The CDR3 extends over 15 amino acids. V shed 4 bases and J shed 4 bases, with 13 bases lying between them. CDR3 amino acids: CASSSPGLGTGELFF. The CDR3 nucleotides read TGTGCCAGCAGTTCCCCAGGGCTTGGCACCGGGGAGCTGTTTTTT.

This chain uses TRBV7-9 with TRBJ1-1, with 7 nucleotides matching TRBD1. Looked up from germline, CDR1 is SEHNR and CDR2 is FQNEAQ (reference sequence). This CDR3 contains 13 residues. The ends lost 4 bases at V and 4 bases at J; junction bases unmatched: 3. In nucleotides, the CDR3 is TGTGCCAGCAGCTCCCAGGGGGGCACTGAAGCTTTCTTT. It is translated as CASSSQGGTEAFF.

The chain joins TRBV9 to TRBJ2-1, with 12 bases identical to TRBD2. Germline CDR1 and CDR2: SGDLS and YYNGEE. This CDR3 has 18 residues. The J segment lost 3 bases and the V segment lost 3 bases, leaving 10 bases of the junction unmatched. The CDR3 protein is CASSDLGGTSGFYNEQFF. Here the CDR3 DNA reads TGTGCCAGCAGCGACCTGGGGGGGACTAGCGGGTTCTACAATGAGCAGTTCTTC.

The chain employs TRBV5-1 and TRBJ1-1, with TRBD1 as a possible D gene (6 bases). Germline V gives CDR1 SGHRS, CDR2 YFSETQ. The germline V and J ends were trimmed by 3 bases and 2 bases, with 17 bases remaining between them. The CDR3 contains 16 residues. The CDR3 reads CASSSVSGVVNTEAFF. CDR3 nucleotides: TGCGCCAGCAGCTCGGTCTCAGGGGTGGTAAACACTGAAGCTTTCTTT.

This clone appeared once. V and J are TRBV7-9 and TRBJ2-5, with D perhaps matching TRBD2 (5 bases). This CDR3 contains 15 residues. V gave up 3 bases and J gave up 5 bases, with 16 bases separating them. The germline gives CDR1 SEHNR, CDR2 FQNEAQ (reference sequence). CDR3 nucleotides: TGTGCCAGCAGCTTCTTTAACGGGCGGGCGGAGACCCAGTACTTC. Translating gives CASSFFNGRAETQYF.

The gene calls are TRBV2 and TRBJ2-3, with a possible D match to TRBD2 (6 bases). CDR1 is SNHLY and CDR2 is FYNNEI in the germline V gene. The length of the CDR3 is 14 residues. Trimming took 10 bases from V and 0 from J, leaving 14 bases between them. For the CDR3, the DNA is TGTGCCAACCCTAGCGCCGCTAGCACAGATACGCAGTATTTT. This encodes CANPSAASTDTQYF.

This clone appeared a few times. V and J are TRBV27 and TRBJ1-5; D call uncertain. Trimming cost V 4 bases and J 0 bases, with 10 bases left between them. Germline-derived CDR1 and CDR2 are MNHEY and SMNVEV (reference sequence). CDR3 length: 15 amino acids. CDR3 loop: CASSSRVYSNQPQHF. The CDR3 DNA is TGTGCCAGCAGTTCGAGGGTTTATAGCAATCAGCCCCAGCATTTT.

CDR3 sequence (DNA): TGCGCCAGCAGCCAAGATCCGGTCCCCATGAACACTGAAGCTTTCTTT. It encodes CASSQDPVPMNTEAFF. This rearrangement joins TRBV4-1 to TRBJ1-1; no clear D. The CDR3 totals 16 residues. CDR1 and CDR2 from the germline V gene are MGHRA and YSYEKL. Trimming pared 0 bases from V and 0 bases from J, leaving 11 bases between.

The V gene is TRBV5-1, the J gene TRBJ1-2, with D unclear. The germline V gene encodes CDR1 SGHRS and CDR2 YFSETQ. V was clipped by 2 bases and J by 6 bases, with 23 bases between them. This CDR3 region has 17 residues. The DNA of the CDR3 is TGCGCCAGCAGCTTTAATCCCGACGGAGGCCGATTGAATGGCTACACCTTC. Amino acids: CASSFNPDGGRLNGYTF.

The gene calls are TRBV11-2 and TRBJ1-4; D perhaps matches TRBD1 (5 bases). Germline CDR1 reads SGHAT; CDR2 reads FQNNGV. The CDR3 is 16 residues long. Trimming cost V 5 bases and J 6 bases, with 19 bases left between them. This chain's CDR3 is CASSVYTGGEDEKLFF. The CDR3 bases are TGTGCCAGCAGCGTCTATACCGGGGGGGAAGATGAAAAACTGTTTTTT.

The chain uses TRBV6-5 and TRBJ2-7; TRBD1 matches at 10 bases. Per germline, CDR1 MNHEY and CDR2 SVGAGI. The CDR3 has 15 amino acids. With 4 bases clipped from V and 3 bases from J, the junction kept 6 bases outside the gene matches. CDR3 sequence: CASSSGTGVRYEQYF. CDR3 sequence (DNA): TGTGCCAGCAGTTCCGGGACAGGGGTTCGCTACGAGCAGTACTTC.